This T cell receptor (beta chain) was documented in a study of T cell changes during pregnancy in multiple sclerosis. Assay used: immunoSEQ multiplex PCR; TCRdb lists only in-frame clones, some missing. Among about 39,000 clones, 94% were seen once, and the ten largest hold approximately 0.35%. Germline assignment: CDR1 GTSNPN and CDR2 SVGIG (reference sequence). V was clipped by 0 bases and J by 6 bases, with 12 bases between them. The CDR3 covers 14 residues. This clone was seen only a few times. The chain uses TRBV30 and TRBJ1-5, with TRBD1 as a possible D gene (6 bases). This TCR came from a female donor with multiple sclerosis, enrolled in a pregnancy study. The sample here was CD4+ T cells from peripheral blood mononuclear cells, taken after pregnancy. The CDR3 DNA follows: TGTGCCTGGAGTGTTGCGGGGGCGTCTCAGCCCCAGCATTTT. Residues: CAWSVAGASQPQHF.